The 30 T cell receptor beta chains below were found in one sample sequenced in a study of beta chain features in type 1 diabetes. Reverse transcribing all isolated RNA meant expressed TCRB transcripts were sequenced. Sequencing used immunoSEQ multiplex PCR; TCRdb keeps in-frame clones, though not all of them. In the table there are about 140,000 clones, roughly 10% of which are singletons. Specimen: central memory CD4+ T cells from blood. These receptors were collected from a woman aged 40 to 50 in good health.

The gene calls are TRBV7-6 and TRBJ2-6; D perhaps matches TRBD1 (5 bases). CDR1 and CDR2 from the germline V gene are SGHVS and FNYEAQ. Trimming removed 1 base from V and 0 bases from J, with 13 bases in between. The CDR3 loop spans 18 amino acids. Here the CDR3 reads CASSLEGRGRSGANVLTF. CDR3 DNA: TGTGCCAGCAGCTTAGAGGGGCGAGGCCGCTCTGGGGCCAACGTCCTGACTTTC.

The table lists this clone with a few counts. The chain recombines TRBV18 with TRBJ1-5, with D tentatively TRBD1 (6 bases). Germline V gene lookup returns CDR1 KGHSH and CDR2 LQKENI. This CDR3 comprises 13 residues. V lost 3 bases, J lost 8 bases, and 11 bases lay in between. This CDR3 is CASSPDRREPQHF. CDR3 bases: TGTGCCAGCTCACCCGACAGGCGAGAGCCCCAGCATTTT. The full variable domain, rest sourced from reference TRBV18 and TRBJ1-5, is NAGVMQNPRHLVRRRGQEARLRCSPMKGHSHVYWYRQLPEEGLKFMVYLQKENIIDESGMPKERFSAEFPKEGPSILRIQQVVRGDSAAYFCASSPDRREPQHFGDGTRLSIL.

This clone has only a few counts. In DNA, the CDR3 is TGTGCCGGGGGGGCGCACGGTGGGGGCTACACCTTC. Translated, it gives CAGGAHGGGYTF. The J gene is TRBJ1-2, the V gene TRBV2; possibly TRBD1 for D (6 bases). The V end lost 11 bases, the J end lost 8 bases, and 18 bases lay between the germline ends. Germline assignment: CDR1 SNHLY and CDR2 FYNNEI. This CDR3 contains 12 residues. Using reference TRBV2 and TRBJ1-2 for the parts outside the CDR3, the full variable domain is EPEVTQTPSHQVTQMGQEVILRCVPISNHLYFYWYRQILGQKVEFLVSFYNNEISEKSEIFDDQFSVERPDGSNFTLKIRSTKLEDSAMYFCAGGAHGGGYTFGSGTRLTVV.

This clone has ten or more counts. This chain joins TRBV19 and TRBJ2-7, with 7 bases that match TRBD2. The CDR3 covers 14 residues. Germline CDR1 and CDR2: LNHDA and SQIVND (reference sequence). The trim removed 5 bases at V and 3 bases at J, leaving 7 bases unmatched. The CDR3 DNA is TGTGCCAGTAGTGACCAGGGAGGGAGCTACGAGCAGTACTTC. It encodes CASSDQGGSYEQYF.

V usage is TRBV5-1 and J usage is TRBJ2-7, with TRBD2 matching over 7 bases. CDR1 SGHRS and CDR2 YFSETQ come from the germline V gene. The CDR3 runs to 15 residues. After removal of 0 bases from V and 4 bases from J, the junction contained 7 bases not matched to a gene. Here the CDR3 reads CASSLVSGLEYEQYF. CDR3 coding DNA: TGCGCCAGCAGCTTGGTGTCTGGACTAGAATACGAGCAGTACTTC.

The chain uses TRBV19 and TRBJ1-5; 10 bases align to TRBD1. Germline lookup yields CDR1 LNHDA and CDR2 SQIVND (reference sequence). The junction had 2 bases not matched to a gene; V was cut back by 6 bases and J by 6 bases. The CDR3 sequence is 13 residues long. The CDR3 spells CASRDRGSQPQHF. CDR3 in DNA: TGTGCCAGTAGGGACAGGGGGAGTCAGCCCCAGCATTTT.

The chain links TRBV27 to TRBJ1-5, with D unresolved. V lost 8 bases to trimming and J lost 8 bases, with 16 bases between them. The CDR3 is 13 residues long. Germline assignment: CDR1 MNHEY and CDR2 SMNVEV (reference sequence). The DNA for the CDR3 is TGTGCCAGCGGCCAGCGGGCGGGCGAGCCCCAGCATTTT. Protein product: CASGQRAGEPQHF.

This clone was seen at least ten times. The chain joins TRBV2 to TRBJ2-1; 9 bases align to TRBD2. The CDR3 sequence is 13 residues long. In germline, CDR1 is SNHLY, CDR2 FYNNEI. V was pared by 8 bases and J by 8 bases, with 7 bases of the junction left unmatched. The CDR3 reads CASGGLALDEQFF. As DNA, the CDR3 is TGTGCCAGCGGGGGACTAGCACTCGATGAGCAGTTCTTC.

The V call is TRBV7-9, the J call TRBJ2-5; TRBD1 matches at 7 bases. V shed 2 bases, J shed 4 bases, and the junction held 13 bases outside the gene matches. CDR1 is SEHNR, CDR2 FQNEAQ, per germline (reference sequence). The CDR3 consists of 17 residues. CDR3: CASSLRPTGRGGETQYF. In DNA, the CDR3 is TGTGCCAGCAGCTTACGCCCGACAGGGCGAGGAGGAGAGACCCAGTACTTC.

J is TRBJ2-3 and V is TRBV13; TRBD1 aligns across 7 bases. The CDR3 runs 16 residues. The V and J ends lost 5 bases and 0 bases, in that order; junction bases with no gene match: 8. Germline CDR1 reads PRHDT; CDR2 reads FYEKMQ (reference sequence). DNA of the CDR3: TGTGCCAGCAGCCTTACTGAGGGACAGAGCACAGATACGCAGTATTTT. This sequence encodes CASSLTEGQSTDTQYF.

The DNA for the CDR3 is TGTGCCAGCAGTTCTTGGGGACTAGCGGGGAATGAGCAGTTCTTC. Translated: CASSSWGLAGNEQFF. The gene calls are TRBV6-5 and TRBJ2-1, with 13 bases identical to TRBD2. CDR1 MNHEY and CDR2 SVGAGI come from the germline V gene. The CDR3 sequence is 15 residues long. The V gene end was trimmed by 4 bases and the J gene end by 7 bases; junction bases not matched to a gene: 4.

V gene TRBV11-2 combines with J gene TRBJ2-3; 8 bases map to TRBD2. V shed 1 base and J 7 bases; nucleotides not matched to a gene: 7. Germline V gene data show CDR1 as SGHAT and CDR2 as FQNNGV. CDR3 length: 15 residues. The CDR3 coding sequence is TGTGCCAGCAGCTTAGGGGGGACTAGTACACATACGCAGTATTTT. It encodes CASSLGGTSTHTQYF.

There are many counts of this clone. This CDR3 is CASSQLGTGRYGYTF. CDR3 coding DNA: TGTGCCAGCAGCCAGCTGGGTACAGGGCGCTATGGCTACACCTTC. This chain connects TRBV14 to TRBJ1-2; D is possibly TRBD1 (6 bases). The CDR3 is made up of 15 amino acids. Deletions cut 3 bases from V and 4 bases from J, with 15 bases between. CDR1 is SGHDN, CDR2 FVKESK, per germline. The complete variable domain, with remaining parts taken from reference TRBV14 and TRBJ1-2, reads EAGVTQFPSHSVIEKGQTVTLRCDPISGHDNLYWYRRVMGKEIKFLLHFVKESKQDESGMPNNRFLAERTGGTYSTLKVQPAELEDSGVYFCASSQLGTGRYGYTFGSGTRLTVV.

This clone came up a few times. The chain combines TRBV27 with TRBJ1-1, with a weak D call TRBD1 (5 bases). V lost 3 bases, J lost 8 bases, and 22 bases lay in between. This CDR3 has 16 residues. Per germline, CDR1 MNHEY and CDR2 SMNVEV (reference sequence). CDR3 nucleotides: TGTGCCAGCAGTTTTGGGAGGGGCCCATCGACAGCCGAAGCTTTCTTT. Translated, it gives CASSFGRGPSTAEAFF.

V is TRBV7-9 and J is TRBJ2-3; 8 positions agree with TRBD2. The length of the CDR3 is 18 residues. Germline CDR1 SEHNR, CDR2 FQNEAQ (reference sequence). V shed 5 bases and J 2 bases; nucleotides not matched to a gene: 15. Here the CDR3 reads CASSAIVGGAALTDTQYF. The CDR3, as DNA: TGTGCCAGCAGCGCTATTGTCGGGGGGGCGGCCCTCACAGATACGCAGTATTTT.

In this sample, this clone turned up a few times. The CDR3 sequence is CASSLTRGSTDTQYF. Written as DNA, the CDR3 is TGTGCCAGCAGCTTGACACGGGGGTCCACAGATACGCAGTATTTT. The chain joins TRBV5-6 to TRBJ2-3; maybe TRBD2 (6 bases). Trimming removed 1 base from V and 2 bases from J, with 11 bases in between. This CDR3 region has 15 residues. Germline V gene data show CDR1 as SGHDT and CDR2 as YYEEEE.

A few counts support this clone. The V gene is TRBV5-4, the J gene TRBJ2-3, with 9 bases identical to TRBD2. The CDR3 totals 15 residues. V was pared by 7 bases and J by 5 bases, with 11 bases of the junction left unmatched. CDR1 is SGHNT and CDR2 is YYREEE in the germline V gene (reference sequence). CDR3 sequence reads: CASGNSGGYRDTQYF. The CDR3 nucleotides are TGTGCCAGCGGGAATAGCGGGGGCTATAGAGATACGCAGTATTTT.

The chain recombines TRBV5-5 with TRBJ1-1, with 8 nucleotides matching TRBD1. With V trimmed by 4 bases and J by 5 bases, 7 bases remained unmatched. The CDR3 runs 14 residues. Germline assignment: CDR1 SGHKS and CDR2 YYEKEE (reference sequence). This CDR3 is CASSRGQGFTEAFF. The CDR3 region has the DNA TGTGCCAGCAGCCGTGGACAGGGTTTTACTGAAGCTTTCTTT.

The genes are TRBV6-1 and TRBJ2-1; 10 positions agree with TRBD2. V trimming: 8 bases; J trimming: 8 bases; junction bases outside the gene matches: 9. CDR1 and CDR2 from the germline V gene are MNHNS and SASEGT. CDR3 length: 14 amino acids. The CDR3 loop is CASRQAGGLDEQFF. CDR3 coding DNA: TGTGCCAGCCGTCAAGCGGGGGGGCTCGATGAGCAGTTCTTC.

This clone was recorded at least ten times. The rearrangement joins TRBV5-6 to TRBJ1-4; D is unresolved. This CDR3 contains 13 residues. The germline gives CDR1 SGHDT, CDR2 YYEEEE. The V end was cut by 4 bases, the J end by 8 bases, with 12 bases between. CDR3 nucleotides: TGTGCCAGCAGCGCTCGGGTCGTCGAAAAACTGTTTTTT. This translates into CASSARVVEKLFF.

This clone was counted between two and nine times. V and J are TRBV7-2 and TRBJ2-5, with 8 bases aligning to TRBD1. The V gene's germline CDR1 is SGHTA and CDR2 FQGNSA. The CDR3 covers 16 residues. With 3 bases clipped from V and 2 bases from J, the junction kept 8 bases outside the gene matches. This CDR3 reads CASSLNGQGTQETQYF. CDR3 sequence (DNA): TGTGCCAGCAGCTTGAATGGACAGGGAACACAAGAGACCCAGTACTTC.

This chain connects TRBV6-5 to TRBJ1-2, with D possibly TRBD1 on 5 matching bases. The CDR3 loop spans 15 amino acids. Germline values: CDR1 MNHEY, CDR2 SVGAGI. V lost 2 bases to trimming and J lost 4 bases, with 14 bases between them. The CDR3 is CASSYTFTGFYGYTF. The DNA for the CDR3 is TGTGCCAGCAGTTACACGTTCACAGGATTCTATGGCTACACCTTC.

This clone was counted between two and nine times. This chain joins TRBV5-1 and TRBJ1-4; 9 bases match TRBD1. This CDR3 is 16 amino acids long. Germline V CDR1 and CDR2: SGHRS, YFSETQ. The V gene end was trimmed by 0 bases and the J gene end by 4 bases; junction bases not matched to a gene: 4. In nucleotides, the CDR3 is TGCGCCAGCAGCTTGGCGGGACAGGGCTATAATGAAAAACTGTTTTTT. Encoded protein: CASSLAGQGYNEKLFF. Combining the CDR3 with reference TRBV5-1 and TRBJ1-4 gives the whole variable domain KAGVTQTPRYLIKTRGQQVTLSCSPISGHRSVSWYQQTPGQGLQFLFEYFSETQRNKGNFPGRFSGRQFSNSRSEMNVSTLELGDSALYLCASSLAGQGYNEKLFFGSGTQLSVL.

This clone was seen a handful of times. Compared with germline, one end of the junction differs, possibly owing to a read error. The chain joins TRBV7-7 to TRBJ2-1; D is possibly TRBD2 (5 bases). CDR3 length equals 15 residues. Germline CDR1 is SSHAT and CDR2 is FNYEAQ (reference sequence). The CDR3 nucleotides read TGTGCTAGCAGCTCTACGGGGAGCTCCTACAATGAGCAGTTCTTC. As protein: CASSSTGSSYNEQFF.

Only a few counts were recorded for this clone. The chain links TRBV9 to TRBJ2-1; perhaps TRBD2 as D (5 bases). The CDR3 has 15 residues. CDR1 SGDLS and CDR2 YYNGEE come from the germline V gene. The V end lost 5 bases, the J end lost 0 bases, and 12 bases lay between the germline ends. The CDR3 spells CASRARGNSYNEQFF. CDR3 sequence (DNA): TGTGCCAGCAGGGCTCGGGGAAACTCCTACAATGAGCAGTTCTTC.

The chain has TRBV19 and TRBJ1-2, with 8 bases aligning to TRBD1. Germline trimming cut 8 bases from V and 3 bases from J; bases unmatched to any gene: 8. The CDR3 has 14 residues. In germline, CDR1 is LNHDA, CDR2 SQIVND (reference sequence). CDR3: CASSTIQGDYGYTF. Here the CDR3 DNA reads TGTGCCAGTTCCACTATACAGGGGGACTATGGCTACACCTTC.

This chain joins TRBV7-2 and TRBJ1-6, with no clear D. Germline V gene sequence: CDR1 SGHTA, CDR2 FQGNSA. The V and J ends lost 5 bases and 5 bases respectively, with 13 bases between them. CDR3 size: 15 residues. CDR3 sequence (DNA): TGTGCCAGCAGCCCCAATAGATTCGATAATTCACCCCTCCACTTT. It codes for CASSPNRFDNSPLHF.

CDR3 loop: CASSGNSGGLSTDTQYF. Here the CDR3 DNA reads TGCGCCAGCAGCGGGAATAGCGGGGGACTTAGCACAGATACGCAGTATTTT. V gene TRBV5-1 combines with J gene TRBJ2-3; 9 bases align to TRBD2. Germline V gene lookup returns CDR1 SGHRS and CDR2 YFSETQ. This CDR3 contains 17 residues. Trimming removed 4 bases from V and 0 bases from J; junction bases left unmatched: 9.

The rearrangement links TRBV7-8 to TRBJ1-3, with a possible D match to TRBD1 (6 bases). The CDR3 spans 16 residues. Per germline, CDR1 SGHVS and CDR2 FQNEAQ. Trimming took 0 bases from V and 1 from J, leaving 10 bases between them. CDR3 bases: TGTGCCAGCAGCTTAGCACAGGGAAGGTCTGGAAACACCATATATTTT. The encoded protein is CASSLAQGRSGNTIYF. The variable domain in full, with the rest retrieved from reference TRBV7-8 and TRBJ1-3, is GAGVSQSPRYKVAKRGQDVALRCDPISGHVSLFWYQQALGQGPEFLTYFQNEAQLDKSGLPSDRFFAERPEGSVSTLKIQRTQQEDSAVYLCASSLAQGRSGNTIYFGEGSWLTVV.

CDR3: CASRGTPQETQYF. The DNA for the CDR3 is TGCGCCAGCCGGGGAACCCCTCAAGAGACCCAGTACTTC. The genes are TRBV5-1 and TRBJ2-5; tentative D call: TRBD2 (5 bases). Per germline, CDR1 SGHRS and CDR2 YFSETQ. This CDR3 contains 13 residues. With 7 bases removed from V and 2 bases from J, the gap between germline ends came to 12 bases.